What follows is one T cell receptor beta chain and its context. What it recognizes is unknown. The unexposed donors gave CD4+ T cells in about 2011-2018, prior to COVID-19. CD4+ T cells were isolated from the cells after around eleven days of culture. This sample was included in a study of CD4 T cells in relation to SARS-CoV-2 and coronaviruses. Deletions cut 6 bases from V and 0 bases from J, with 13 bases between. Germline CDR1 and CDR2: SGHRS and YFSETQ. CDR3 length: 16 amino acids. The protocol was immunoSEQ multiplex PCR, while the TCRdb copy is restricted to in-frame clones and leaves out a portion. The table shows approximately 20,000 clones, with about 86% occurring only once.

The receptor's source is a human donor in good health. Material: CD4+ T cells from PBMCs, cultured in vitro. V and J are TRBV5-1 and TRBJ2-6; maybe TRBD1 (6 bases). The CDR3 here is CASTGTPDSGANVLTF. CDR3 in DNA: TGCGCCAGCACCGGGACACCCGACTCTGGGGCCAACGTCCTGACTTTC.